This TCR beta chain was identified during a study of shared clonotypes between healthy human individuals. Study-wide background: A couple of women and a few men aged 18 to 49 made up the donors.

Replicate PCRs for sorted subsets used approximately 220 ng DNA; this equaled about 30,000 T cell genomes. Sequencing used immunoSEQ multiplex PCR; TCRdb keeps in-frame clones, though not all of them. The sample shows approximately 2.3 million clones, over 90% of them seen only once. For this clone: The target antigen is unknown.

Study-wide results and caveats: An anticipated effect of sequencing depth on clonotype sharing among donors was recognized.

Germline V CDR1 and CDR2: MNHEY, SMNVEV (reference sequence). CDR3 size: 13 residues. V lost 4 bases to trimming and J lost 2 bases, with 9 bases between them. What was sequenced was naive CD4+ T cells from PBMCs. Subset defined: CD45RA+ positively selected. The clonotype comes from a man between 18 and 29 years old in good health. Some clones in this sample may be carry-over from other donors' samples. J is TRBJ2-7 and V is TRBV27; no reliable D call. The CDR3 region is CASSWSGAYEQYF. The CDR3 region has the DNA TGTGCCAGCAGTTGGTCGGGTGCCTACGAGCAGTACTTC.